The 27 T cell receptor beta chains reported below all come from one sample, sequenced in a study of tumor and adjacent non-tumor tissue in lung cancer. The template was RNA from unsorted bulk tissue. The normal lung tissue was taken more than 3 cm from the tumor edge. The library came from three nested PCR rounds adapted from ARM-PCR protocols. TCRdb fed the multiplex PCR reads into MiXCR, producing one record per CDR3 protein. There are 40,000 to 45,000 distinct CDR3 sequences in the sample; roughly 62% occur only once, and roughly 20% lies in the top ten. The specimen sequenced was distant non-tumor lung tissue. These receptors were obtained from a woman between 40 and 55 years old with non-small cell lung cancer.

This chain joins TRBV29-1 and TRBJ2-2; TRBD1 matches at 8 bases. The CDR3 covers 13 residues. Germline trimming cut 7 bases from V and 8 bases from J; bases unmatched to any gene: 9. Germline CDR1 SQVTM, CDR2 ANQGSEA. The DNA of the CDR3 is TGCAGCGGAAACAGGGGGTGTAGTGGGGAGCTGTTTTTT. It is translated as CSGNRGCSGELFF.

This clonotype appeared many times. The chain couples TRBV29-1 to TRBJ2-1, with 7 bases identical to TRBD2. The CDR3 is 13 amino acids. Looked up from germline, CDR1 is SQVTM and CDR2 is ANQGSEA. V lost 5 bases to trimming and J lost 3 bases; unmatched junction nucleotides: 4. In DNA, the CDR3 is TGCAGCGTTAGCGAGCGGGGCTACAATGAGCAGTTCTTC. Amino acids: CSVSERGYNEQFF.

Comment on this clonotype: One end of the junction is discordant with germline, which a read error may explain. This chain joins TRBV10-1 and TRBJ2-2, with D perhaps TRBD2 (6 bases). The germline V gene encodes CDR1 WNHNN and CDR2 SYGVQD (reference sequence). The CDR3 extends over 15 amino acids. The CDR3 sequence is CASSEHQTGTGGLFF. The CDR3 nucleotides read TGCGCCAGCAGTGAACACCAGACTGGCACCGGGGGGCTGTTTTTT.

Concerning this clonotype: This clone may be a read error of a much larger clone one base away. The chain employs TRBV4-2 and TRBJ1-2, with D possibly TRBD1 on 6 matching bases. Germline loops: CDR1 LGHNA, CDR2 YNFKEQ. V lost 0 bases and J lost 0, with 8 bases in between. The CDR3 is 15 residues long. DNA of the CDR3: TGTGCCAGCAGCCAAGAGGGGACAACTAACTATGGCTACACCTTC. Translation: CASSQEGTTNYGYTF.

A remark on this clonotype: A much larger clone sits a single nucleotide away, making a read error possible. The gene calls are TRBV28 and TRBJ2-5; D may be TRBD2 (5 bases). CDR3 size: 13 residues. Trimming pared 6 bases from V and 5 bases from J, leaving 13 bases between. CDR1 MDHEN and CDR2 SYDVKM come from the germline V gene. This CDR3 is CASSPAVRETQYF. The CDR3 bases are TGTGCCAGCAGCCCAGCGGTGAGGGAGACCCAGTACTTC. Using reference TRBV28 and TRBJ2-5 for the parts outside the CDR3, the full variable domain is DVKVTQSSRYLVKRTGEKVFLECVQDMDHENMFWYRQDPGLGLRLIYFSYDVKMKEKGDIPEGYSVSREKKERFSLILESASTNQTSMYLCASSPAVRETQYFGPGTRLLVL.

This clonotype was seen just once. Compared with germline, one end of the junction differs, possibly owing to a read error. V usage is TRBV6-2 or TRBV6-3 and J usage is TRBJ2-7; TRBD2 is a possible D gene (6 bases). The CDR3 sequence is 13 residues long. The germline CDR1 and CDR2 sequences are MNHEY and SVGEGT. The DNA for the CDR3 is TGTGCCAGCACTTACGGGCTGTGGCGGAGGGCCCAATTC. This encodes CASTYGLWRRAQF.

CDR3 loop: CASSPGTGTYGYTF. The CDR3 coding sequence is TGTGCCAGCAGCCCCGGGACAGGAACCTATGGCTACACCTTC. V and J are TRBV7-3 and TRBJ1-2; 8 nucleotides agree with TRBD1. The V gene's germline CDR1 is SGHTA and CDR2 FQGTGA. There are 14 residues in the CDR3. With 5 bases clipped from V and 4 bases from J, the junction kept 6 bases outside the gene matches. The full variable domain, in which reference TRBV7-3 and TRBJ1-2 provide the parts outside the CDR3, is GAGVSQTPSNKVTEKGKYVELRCDPISGHTALYWYRQSLGQGPEFLIYFQGTGAADDSGLPNDRFFAVRPEGSVSTLKIQRTERGDSAVYLCASSPGTGTYGYTFGSGTRLTVV.

Note on this clonotype: One junction end disagrees with the germline gene, perhaps due to a read error. The chain is built from TRBV6-5 and TRBJ1-1, with D possibly TRBD1 on 5 matching bases. Per the germline V gene, CDR1 is MNHEY and CDR2 is SVGAGI. This CDR3 is 15 amino acids long. The CDR3 reads CTSRQTTWGSTEAFF. The DNA of the CDR3 is TGTACCAGCCGACAAACCACCTGGGGCAGCACTGAAGCTTTCTTT.

By share, this clonotype ranks as large. The V call is TRBV11-2, the J call TRBJ1-2; 8 bases map to TRBD1. V lost 3 bases to trimming and J lost 4 bases; unmatched junction nucleotides: 4. This CDR3 comprises 14 residues. Per germline, CDR1 SGHAT and CDR2 FQNNGV. The CDR3 is CASSLPQGAYGYTF. The CDR3 DNA sequence: TGTGCCAGCAGCTTGCCTCAGGGGGCCTATGGCTACACCTTC.

This clonotype was detected once. One end of the junction varies from germline; a read error may be responsible. The chain joins TRBV6-5 to TRBJ2-7, with no clear D. This CDR3 comprises 14 residues. The germline V gene has CDR1 MNHEY and CDR2 SVGAGI. The CDR3 sequence is CTSSYSRNTGEQYF. The CDR3 nucleotides are TGTACCAGCAGTTATAGTCGGAATACCGGCGAGCAGTACTTC.

Note on this clonotype: The junction and the germline gene differ at one end; a read error may be behind it. The CDR3 reads CASSLSGASGYEQYF. CDR3 sequence (DNA): TGTGCTAGCAGTTTAAGCGGGGCCTCTGGATACGAGCAGTACTTC. The chain is built from TRBV28 and TRBJ2-7; TRBD2 agrees at 7 bases. Per germline, CDR1 MDHEN and CDR2 SYDVKM. The CDR3 totals 15 residues.

The chain has TRBV10-2 and TRBJ2-1, with D possibly TRBD2 on 6 matching bases. V lost 0 bases and J lost 3, with 9 bases in between. The germline CDR1 and CDR2 sequences are WSHSY and SAAADI. This CDR3 comprises 15 residues. The CDR3 region is CASSESRRVYNEQFF. CDR3 sequence (DNA): TGCGCCAGCAGTGAGTCTAGGAGGGTCTACAATGAGCAGTTCTTC.

Turning to this clonotype: A read error is possible here, since a much larger clone lies one base away. The V call is TRBV7-9, the J call TRBJ1-1, with 9 bases identical to TRBD1. CDR3 length: 14 amino acids. Germline V gene lookup returns CDR1 SEHNR and CDR2 FQNEAQ (reference sequence). The CDR3 region is CASSLDRGGSEAVF. For the CDR3, the DNA is TGTGCCAGCAGCTTGGACAGGGGAGGGTCTGAAGCTGTCTTT.

This clonotype has just one count. Given a much more abundant clone one base away, this may be a read error. CDR3 coding DNA: TGTGCCGCCAGTGAGGTCGGGGGGGCCAAGAATGAGCAGTTCTTC. Translated: CAASEVGGAKNEQFF. The rearrangement links TRBV24-1 to TRBJ2-1; 8 nucleotides match TRBD2. Germline CDR1 reads KGHDR; CDR2 reads SFDVKD. The CDR3 totals 15 residues.

A note on this clonotype: One junction end does not reproduce the germline sequence, and a read error may be involved. This chain joins TRBV11-3 and TRBJ2-1; no firm D call. Per germline, CDR1 SGHNT and CDR2 YENEEA. There are 16 residues in the CDR3. The CDR3: CAISPRPRISYNDQFF. The CDR3 region has the DNA TGTGCCATCAGCCCAAGACCTAGGATCTCCTACAATGATCAGTTCTTC.

The gene calls are TRBV7-9 and TRBJ2-5; tentative D call: TRBD1 (5 bases). Germline loops: CDR1 SEHNR, CDR2 FQNEAQ (reference sequence). This CDR3 spans 13 amino acids. Deletions cut 2 bases from V and 5 bases from J, with 9 bases between. The CDR3 is CASSLNSGETQYF. CDR3 sequence (DNA): TGTGCCAGCAGCTTAAATTCAGGGGAGACCCAGTACTTC. The whole variable domain, remainder taken from reference TRBV7-9 and TRBJ2-5, is DTGVSQNPRHKITKRGQNVTFRCDPISEHNRLYWYRQTLGQGPEFLTYFQNEAQLEKSRLLSDRFSAERPKGSFSTLEIQRTEQGDSAMYLCASSLNSGETQYFGPGTRLLVL.

Remarks on this clonotype: A clone one base away is much larger, so this may be a read error. The rearrangement uses TRBV6-5 and TRBJ1-3; D not certain. The V gene's germline CDR1 is MNHEY and CDR2 SVGAGI. CDR3 length equals 14 residues. CDR3 nucleotide sequence: TGTGCCAGCAGTTACCGGGGTCATGGAAACATCATATATTTT. Translated, it gives CASSYRGHGNIIYF.

On this clonotype itself: A read error may explain this, as a much larger clone is one base away. This chain joins TRBV28 and TRBJ1-2; the match to TRBD1 covers 7 bases. The germline V gene encodes CDR1 MDHEN and CDR2 SYDVKM. This CDR3 has 13 amino acids. The CDR3 region is CAGRPQGHYGYTF. DNA of the CDR3: TGTGCCGGCAGACCACAGGGGCACTATGGCTACACCTTC.

By share, this clonotype counts as medium-sized. The chain couples TRBV11-3 to TRBJ2-7; D is possibly TRBD1 (6 bases). Germline V gives CDR1 SGHNT, CDR2 YENEEA. The CDR3 is 14 amino acids. The V and J ends lost 3 bases and 5 bases respectively, with 14 bases between them. CDR3: CASSFQGLGDEQYF. The CDR3, as DNA: TGTGCCAGCAGCTTCCAGGGGCTAGGTGACGAGCAGTACTTC.

This clonotype has only a few counts. The chain uses TRBV14 and TRBJ2-1; 7 bases map to TRBD1. After removal of 4 bases from V and 9 bases from J, the junction contained 6 bases not matched to a gene. Germline loops: CDR1 SGHDN, CDR2 FVKESK. This CDR3 contains 13 residues. CDR3 nucleotides: TGTGCCAGCAGCCTAACGACAGGGCTTGAGCAGTTCTTC. The encoded protein is CASSLTTGLEQFF. The full variable domain, rest sourced from reference TRBV14 and TRBJ2-1, is EAGVTQFPSHSVIEKGQTVTLRCDPISGHDNLYWYRRVMGKEIKFLLHFVKESKQDESGMPNNRFLAERTGGTYSTLKVQPAELEDSGVYFCASSLTTGLEQFFGPGTRLTVL.

For this clonotype: A read error may produce the germline difference seen at one junction end. This chain uses TRBV14 with TRBJ2-7; possibly TRBD2 for D (5 bases). CDR1 is SGHDN, CDR2 FVKESK, per germline. The CDR3 sequence is 17 residues long. The CDR3 protein is CASSQRSRLVGVDEQHF. Here the CDR3 DNA reads TGTGCCAGCAGCCAGAGATCGAGGCTAGTGGGAGTTGACGAGCAGCACTTC.

This clonotype has only one observation. Likely a read error: the CDR3 ends without its conserved phenylalanine or tryptophan. The V and J genes are TRBV20-1 and TRBJ1-4; maybe TRBD1 (5 bases). V lost 3 bases, J lost 5 bases, and 13 bases lay in between. From germline, CDR1 is DFQATT and CDR2 SNEGSKA (reference sequence). The CDR3 length is 14 residues. CDR3 sequence: CSASTRRTNEKLFI. DNA of the CDR3: TGCAGTGCTAGCACCAGACGGACAAATGAAAAACTGTTTATT.

Concerning this clonotype itself: One junction end disagrees with the germline gene, perhaps due to a read error. Here the CDR3 reads CASSSGASYSEQFF. In DNA, the CDR3 is TGTGCCAGTTCCAGCGGGGCCTCCTACAGTGAGCAGTTCTTC. The chain carries TRBV12-3 or TRBV12-4 and TRBJ2-1, with 7 bases lining up with TRBD2. The CDR3 length is 14 residues.

About this clonotype: With a much larger clone just one base away, this may be a read error. V is TRBV7-9 and J is TRBJ2-2; D might be TRBD2 (5 bases). The CDR3 sequence is 14 residues long. Germline CDR1 reads SEHNR; CDR2 reads FQNEAQ (reference sequence). CDR3 protein: CASSWSANTGVLFF. Here the CDR3 DNA reads TGTGCCAGCAGCTGGTCGGCGAACACCGGGGTGCTGTTTTTT.

In DNA, the CDR3 is TGTGCCATCACAGTTCCAGGGTACACCTACGATGGGCAGTTCTTC. Translated, it gives CAITVPGYTYDGQFF. This sequence joins TRBV6-1 and TRBJ2-1, with a weak D call TRBD1 (5 bases). CDR1 and CDR2 (germline): MNHNS, SASEGT. This CDR3 has 15 amino acids. V lost 10 bases, J lost 12 bases, and 28 bases lay in between.

This clonotype was seen more than once but under ten times. V gene TRBV5-8 combines with J gene TRBJ2-1, with TRBD2 identical over 9 bases. Germline assignment: CDR1 SGHTS and CDR2 YDEGEE. The CDR3 length is 15 residues. Trimming took 0 bases from V and 5 from J; bases not matched to a gene: 3. The CDR3 nucleotides read TGTGCCAGCAGCTTGGGACTAGCGGAAAACAATGAGCAGTTCTTC. Translated, it gives CASSLGLAENNEQFF.

At least ten counts were recorded for this clonotype. V and J are TRBV7-3 and TRBJ2-2; 10 nucleotides line up with TRBD2. V shed 7 bases, J shed 6 bases, and the junction held 8 bases outside the gene matches. CDR1 and CDR2 from the germline V gene are SGHTA and FQGTGA. The CDR3 has 15 residues. The CDR3 coding sequence is TGTGCCAGCAAATTGAGCGGGGGGGCAGCCGGGGAGCTGTTTTTT. Translated, it gives CASKLSGGAAGELFF.